This T cell receptor (beta chain) was sequenced for a study of cytomegalovirus exposure and HLA in healthy donors. The CDR3 contains 13 residues. CDR1 and CDR2 from the germline V gene are SGHDN and FVKESK. Deletions cut 6 bases from V and 6 bases from J, with 15 bases between. As for this clone: Its specificity is unknown.

This PCR relied on a set of 60 Vbeta primers and 13 Jbeta primers. TCRdb's table, derived via immunoSEQ multiplex PCR, lists solely in-frame clones and lacks some. The sample shows about 200,000 clones, approximately 11% of them seen only once. General observations from the study: In a later analysis, CMV-associated beta chains were mostly HLA-associated, it appeared. Researchers reportedly found TCR beta sequences accurately predicted most subjects' HLA-A and HLA-B alleles.

This sequence was found in a man aged 50-60 years in good health and CMV-seropositive. The specimen sequenced was PBMCs. V gene TRBV14 combines with J gene TRBJ2-7; D might be TRBD2 (7 bases). In nucleotides, the CDR3 is TGTGCCAGCAGTCGTACAGGGAGGGTCGAGCAGTACTTC. This translates into CASSRTGRVEQYF.